Listed below are T cell receptor beta chains from one sample, sequenced in a study of Graves' ophthalmopathy and Graves' hyperthyroidism. TCRdb fed the multiplex PCR reads into MiXCR, producing one record per CDR3 protein. The table lists 500,000 to 700,000 distinct CDR3 sequences, approximately 22% of them singletons. Material for sequencing was peripheral blood. These receptors all come from a young woman with stable Graves' hyperthyroidism. Some clones in this sample may be carry-over from other donors' samples. Both conserved end residues are part of each CDR3. The D gene is left open where the match is weak. Clone size is stated in some rows and not others, as once, few, many or a class when expanded.

J gene: TRBJ2-2
clone size: many
CDR3 length: 18
V gene: TRBV25-1
D gene: -
CDR3 DNA: TGTGCCAGCAGTGAACCGGGACTGAAGGTCGCGAACACCGGGGAGCTGTTTTTT
CDR3 protein: CASSEPGLKVANTGELFF

J gene: TRBJ1-2
clone size: many
CDR3 length: 12
V gene: TRBV12-3/TRBV12-4
D gene: -
CDR3 DNA: TGTGCCAGCAGCCCTAGGGCGGGCGGCTACACCTTC
CDR3 protein: CASSPRAGGYTF

J gene: TRBJ2-7
clone size: -
CDR3 length: 15
V gene: TRBV5-1
D gene: -
CDR3 DNA: TGCGCCAGCAGCTTGATTACCGGGACGTCCTACGAGCAGTACTTC
CDR3 protein: CASSLITGTSYEQYF

J gene: TRBJ1-5
clone size: many
CDR3 length: 15
V gene: TRBV7-8
D gene: -
CDR3 DNA: TGTGCCAGCAGCTTTGGGGTCGGTCGCAATCAGCCCCAGCATTTT
CDR3 protein: CASSFGVGRNQPQHF

J gene: TRBJ1-2
clone size: many
CDR3 length: 14
V gene: TRBV5-1
D gene: -
CDR3 DNA: TGCGCCAGCAGCTTGGCCACGCAGCGACATGGCTACACCTTC
CDR3 protein: CASSLATQRHGYTF

J gene: TRBJ1-2
clone size: few
CDR3 length: 13
V gene: TRBV6-5
D gene: TRBD1
CDR3 DNA: TGTGCCAGCAGTTACTCGACAGGGGCCATCTACACCTTC
CDR3 protein: CASSYSTGAIYTF

J gene: TRBJ1-5
clone size: many
CDR3 length: 13
V gene: TRBV12-3/TRBV12-4
D gene: TRBD1
CDR3 DNA: TGTGCCAGCACCCGGGACAGGAATCAGCCCCAGCATTTT
CDR3 protein: CASTRDRNQPQHF

J gene: TRBJ2-7
clone size: -
CDR3 length: 16
V gene: TRBV10-3
D gene: TRBD1
CDR3 DNA: TGTGCCAGCAGAAGTCGACCGGGACAGAGCTCCTACGAGCAGTACTTC
CDR3 protein: CASRSRPGQSSYEQYF

J gene: TRBJ2-5
clone size: many
CDR3 length: 14
V gene: TRBV19
D gene: -
CDR3 DNA: TGTGCCAGTAGTTTCGGGACACTCCAAGAGACCCAGTACTTC
CDR3 protein: CASSFGTLQETQYF

J gene: TRBJ1-5
clone size: many
CDR3 length: 15
V gene: TRBV20-1
D gene: TRBD1
CDR3 DNA: TGCAGTGCTAGGATGGTACAGGGGGTTAATCAGCCCCAGCATTTT
CDR3 protein: CSARMVQGVNQPQHF

J gene: TRBJ1-1
clone size: many
CDR3 length: 14
V gene: TRBV29-1
D gene: -
CDR3 DNA: TGCAGCGTTGAGTGGGTTGAGTACTACACTGAAGCTTTCTTT
CDR3 protein: CSVEWVEYYTEAFF

J gene: TRBJ1-1
clone size: -
CDR3 length: 12
V gene: TRBV6-2/TRBV6-3
D gene: -
CDR3 DNA: TGTGCCAGCAGTAAGGGTGGTACTGAAGCTTTCTTT
CDR3 protein: CASSKGGTEAFF

J gene: TRBJ1-2
clone size: -
CDR3 length: 13
V gene: TRBV6-5
D gene: -
CDR3 DNA: TGTGCCAGCAGTTACGGGGACACCTCAGACTACACCTTC
CDR3 protein: CASSYGDTSDYTF

J gene: TRBJ1-6
clone size: many
CDR3 length: 14
V gene: TRBV28
D gene: TRBD1
CDR3 DNA: TGTGCCAGCAGTTCGGGACAGGGGCCTTCACCCCTCCACTTT
CDR3 protein: CASSSGQGPSPLHF

J gene: TRBJ2-7
clone size: -
CDR3 length: 14
V gene: TRBV28
D gene: -
CDR3 DNA: TGTGCCAGCAGTTTAGTGAACAGCAACTACGAGCAGTACTTC
CDR3 protein: CASSLVNSNYEQYF

J gene: TRBJ2-3
clone size: -
CDR3 length: 15
V gene: TRBV6-2/TRBV6-3
D gene: -
CDR3 DNA: TGTGCCAGCAGTTACGGAACAGCGGAGGACCGCGCGCAGTATTTT
CDR3 protein: CASSYGTAEDRAQYF

J gene: TRBJ1-3
clone size: many
CDR3 length: 19
V gene: TRBV6-2/TRBV6-3
D gene: -
CDR3 DNA: TGTGCCAGCAGGCCTCCATGGGGGGGCTCGACGGATTCTGGAAACACCATATATTTT
CDR3 protein: CASRPPWGGSTDSGNTIYF

J gene: TRBJ1-2
clone size: many
CDR3 length: 14
V gene: TRBV5-1
D gene: TRBD1
CDR3 DNA: TGCGCCAGCAGCTGGCGGGACAGGGAAAATGGCTACACCTTC
CDR3 protein: CASSWRDRENGYTF

J gene: TRBJ2-5
clone size: many
CDR3 length: 17
V gene: TRBV7-9
D gene: -
CDR3 DNA: TGTGCCAGCAGCCGAAGGTCTGCCTGGGGGGGCCCAGAGACCCAGTACTTC
CDR3 protein: CASSRRSAWGGPETQYF

J gene: TRBJ2-5
clone size: -
CDR3 length: 15
V gene: TRBV18
D gene: TRBD2
CDR3 DNA: TGTGCCAGCTCACCCCTAGCGGGGGGACAAGAGACCCAGTACTTC
CDR3 protein: CASSPLAGGQETQYF

J gene: TRBJ1-1
clone size: -
CDR3 length: 16
V gene: TRBV12-3/TRBV12-4
D gene: -
CDR3 DNA: TGTGCCAGCAGTTTCACCCCCGGGACCCCTCCCACTGAAGCTTTCTTT
CDR3 protein: CASSFTPGTPPTEAFF